This TCR beta chain stems from a study of breast tumors, draining lymph nodes, adjacent tissues. The CDR3 extends over 19 amino acids. With 0 bases clipped from V and 2 bases from J, the junction kept 10 bases outside the gene matches. The germline gives CDR1 LGHNA, CDR2 YSLEER. The lymph nodes were axillary draining lymph nodes from breast cancer patients. In TCRdb, the multiplex PCR reads were re-called with MiXCR into one record per CDR3 protein. Of over 200,000 distinct CDR3 sequences in the sample, nearly 35% were seen once. The source material was axillary lymph node tissue. This clonotype was obtained from a female donor with breast cancer. Some clones in this sample may be carry-over from other donors' samples. The V call is TRBV4-3, the J call TRBJ2-3; TRBD2 agrees at 11 bases. The CDR3 region is CASSQDRVAGGFFTDTQYF. The CDR3 DNA reads TGCGCCAGCAGCCAAGATCGAGTAGCGGGGGGGTTCTTCACAGATACGCAGTATTTT.